Listed here is a single T cell receptor (beta chain). The antigen is unknown. This sample was included in a study of T cells in localized non-small cell lung cancer. Findings and limits, study-wide: Of the top 100 tumor clones, median about 56 were in adjacent lung, 25 to 30 among its top 100. Elevated circulating T cell density in blood was associated with longer overall survival. Uninvolved adjacent lung showed the highest T cell clonality, exceeding tumor. Owing to sequencing of a solitary tumor region, heterogeneity cannot be discounted.

V lost 3 bases, J lost 2 bases, and 6 bases lay in between. Germline assignment: CDR1 MDHEN and CDR2 SYDVKM. CDR3 length: 13 residues. Assay used: immunoSEQ multiplex PCR; TCRdb lists only in-frame clones, some missing. The sample has about 78,000 clones; about four fifths are singletons. The sequencing here drew on peripheral blood, taken before any cancer treatment. The chain employs TRBV28 and TRBJ2-3; D remains unclear. The receptor was isolated from a man aged 40 to 75 with stage I lung adenocarcinoma. The CDR3 DNA sequence: TGTGCCAGCAGTTTCAGGCTCACAGATACGCAGTATTTT. Translated: CASSFRLTDTQYF.